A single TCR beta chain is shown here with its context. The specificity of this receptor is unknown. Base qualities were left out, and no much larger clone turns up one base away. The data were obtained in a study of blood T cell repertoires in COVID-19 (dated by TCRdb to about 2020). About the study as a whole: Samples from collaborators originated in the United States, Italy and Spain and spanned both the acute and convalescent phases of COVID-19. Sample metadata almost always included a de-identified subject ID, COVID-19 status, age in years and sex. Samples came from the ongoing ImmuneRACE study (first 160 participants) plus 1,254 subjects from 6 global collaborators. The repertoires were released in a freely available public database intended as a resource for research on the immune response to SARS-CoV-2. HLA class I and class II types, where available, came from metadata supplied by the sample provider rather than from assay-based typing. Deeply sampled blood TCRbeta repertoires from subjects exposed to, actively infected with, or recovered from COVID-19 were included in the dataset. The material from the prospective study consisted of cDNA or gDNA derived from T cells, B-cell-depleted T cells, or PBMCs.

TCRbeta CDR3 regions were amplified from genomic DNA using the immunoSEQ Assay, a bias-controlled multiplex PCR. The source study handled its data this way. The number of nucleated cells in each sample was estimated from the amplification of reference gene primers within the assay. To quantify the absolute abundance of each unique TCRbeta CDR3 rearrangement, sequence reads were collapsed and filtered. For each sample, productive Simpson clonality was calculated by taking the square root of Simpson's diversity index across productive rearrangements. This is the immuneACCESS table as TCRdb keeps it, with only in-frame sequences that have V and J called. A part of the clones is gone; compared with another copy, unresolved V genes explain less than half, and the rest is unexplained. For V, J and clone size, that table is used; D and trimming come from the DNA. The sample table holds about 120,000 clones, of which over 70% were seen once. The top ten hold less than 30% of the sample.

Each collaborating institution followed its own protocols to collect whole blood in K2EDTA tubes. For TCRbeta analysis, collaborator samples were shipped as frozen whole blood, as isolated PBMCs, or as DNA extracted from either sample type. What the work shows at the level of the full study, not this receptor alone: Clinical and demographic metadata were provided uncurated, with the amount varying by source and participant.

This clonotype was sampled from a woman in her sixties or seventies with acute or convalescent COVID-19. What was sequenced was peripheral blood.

The CDR3 protein: CASRGVYGYTF. The DNA sequence reads TGTGCCAGCAGGGGAGTATATGGCTACACCTTC. The rearrangement joined TRBV6-5 to TRBJ1-2, with the identity of the D gene unclear. CDR1 MNHEY and CDR2 SVGAGI were looked up in the germline V gene. V lost 6 bases and J lost 5 bases; the stretch between them is 7 bases long. The CDR3 goes from the cysteine to the phenylalanine over 11 residues. CDR3 DNA is the only sequence kept; it has 33 bases, read in frame from the first base.